The 10 T cell receptor beta chains below all came from one sample that was sequenced in a study of T-cell reconstitution after alpha-beta-depleted transplantation in children. Molecular barcoding with unique molecular identifiers was used for the TCRbeta library. TCRdb itself ran the PCR reads through MiXCR, one entry per CDR3 protein. The sample lists about 580,000 distinct CDR3 sequences; under 30% were seen once. The sequencing here drew on PBMCs, mostly from graft donor cells, taken 360 days after TCRalphabeta/CD19-depleted stem cell transplant. These receptors all come from a boy younger than two who had a stem cell transplant for acute myeloid leukemia, so the T cells may come from the graft donor.

CDR3 DNA: TGCAGTGCTGCTGCGGGGGGGCCCTACGAGCAGTACTTC. Its protein product is CSAAAGGPYEQYF. This sequence joins TRBV20-1 and TRBJ2-7; 9 bases agree with TRBD2. V dropped 5 bases and J dropped 2; count of bases not matched to a gene: 4. The CDR3 runs to 13 residues. Germline CDR1 and CDR2: DFQATT and SNEGSKA (reference sequence).

In its sample, this clonotype was seen many times. This chain links TRBV5-1 with TRBJ2-2; unclear D gene. Trimming cost V 3 bases and J 0 bases, with 9 bases left between them. CDR3 size: 15 residues. Germline loops: CDR1 SGHRS, CDR2 YFSETQ. Here the CDR3 reads CASSSHTPNTGELFF. CDR3 nucleotide sequence: TGCGCCAGCAGCTCTCACACTCCGAACACCGGGGAGCTGTTTTTT.

The chain has TRBV20-1 and TRBJ2-5, with D possibly TRBD2 on 7 matching bases. CDR1 and CDR2 from the germline V gene are DFQATT and SNEGSKA (reference sequence). CDR3 length: 13 residues. Trimming cost V 4 bases and J 4 bases, with 13 bases left between them. CDR3 protein: CSATPGGRETQYF. The DNA of the CDR3 is TGCAGTGCTACCCCCGGGGGGCGAGAGACCCAGTACTTC.

This clonotype was detected ten times or more. The J gene is TRBJ2-3, the V gene TRBV7-3; D is unclear. From germline, CDR1 is SGHTA and CDR2 FQGTGA. V was clipped by 0 bases and J by 4 bases, with 8 bases between them. The CDR3 consists of 14 residues. CDR3 loop: CASSLTNRADTQYF. The CDR3 DNA is TGTGCCAGCAGCTTAACGAACCGGGCAGATACGCAGTATTTT.

This clonotype was seen repeatedly, ten times or more. J is TRBJ2-7 and V is TRBV20-1; 8 bases fit TRBD2. The CDR3 has 16 amino acids. J was trimmed by 3 bases and V by 5 bases; bases with no gene match: 15. Germline lookup yields CDR1 DFQATT and CDR2 SNEGSKA (reference sequence). The CDR3 sequence: CSAQSPAGAWNYEQYF. In DNA form, the CDR3 reads TGCAGTGCTCAGAGCCCAGCGGGGGCCTGGAACTACGAGCAGTACTTC.

The chain recombines TRBV12-3 or TRBV12-4 with TRBJ2-1; D ambiguous. This CDR3 is built from 14 residues. Trimming took off 6 bases at V and 1 base at J, with 10 bases between the two ends. As DNA, the CDR3 is TGTGCCAGCAGCCCATTAAGGTCCTACAATGAGCAGTTCTTC. This encodes CASSPLRSYNEQFF.

The rearrangement joins TRBV9 to TRBJ2-1; 8 positions agree with TRBD1. The germline CDR1 and CDR2 sequences are SGDLS and YYNGEE. The J segment lost 1 base and the V segment lost 3 bases, leaving 15 bases of the junction unmatched. The length of the CDR3 is 19 residues. The CDR3 loop reads CASSALIDRTGRSYNEQFF. The CDR3 region has the DNA TGTGCCAGCAGCGCTTTAATAGATAGGACAGGGCGATCCTACAATGAGCAGTTCTTC.

At least ten counts were recorded for this clonotype. This sequence joins TRBV19 and TRBJ1-5; D unresolved. The germline V gene encodes CDR1 LNHDA and CDR2 SQIVND (reference sequence). V was shortened by 3 bases and J by 5 bases, with 5 bases between the two germline ends. This CDR3 has 12 residues. As DNA, the CDR3 is TGTGCCAGTAGTATCGGACATCAGCCCCAGCATTTT. This encodes CASSIGHQPQHF. Filled out from reference TRBV19 and TRBJ1-5, the complete variable domain reads DGGITQSPKYLFRKEGQNVTLSCEQNLNHDAMYWYRQDPGQGLRLIYYSQIVNDFQKGDIAEGYSVSREKKESFPLTVTSAQKNPTAFYLCASSIGHQPQHFGDGTRLSIL.

The CDR3 bases are TGTGCCAGCAGTTACGACAGGGGGCGTAAATTTGAGCAGTTCTTC. This gives the protein CASSYDRGRKFEQFF. J is TRBJ2-1 and V is TRBV6-5; 10 bases are a match to TRBD1. From germline, CDR1 is MNHEY and CDR2 SVGAGI. V was pared by 2 bases and J by 9 bases, with 7 bases of the junction left unmatched. This CDR3 spans 15 amino acids.

The chain links TRBV13 to TRBJ1-1; 7 bases agree with TRBD1. The J segment lost 1 base and the V segment lost 6 bases, leaving 8 bases of the junction unmatched. This CDR3 region has 15 residues. From germline, CDR1 is PRHDT and CDR2 FYEKMQ (reference sequence). CDR3 sequence (DNA): TGTGCCAGCAGACGGGACAGTGGAGGGAACACTGAAGCTTTCTTT. Protein sequence: CASRRDSGGNTEAFF.